A selection of T cell receptor beta chains follows, all from one sample in a study of shared clonotypes between healthy human individuals. The method was immunoSEQ multiplex PCR; TCRdb's version includes in-frame clones alone and lacks a portion of them. The sample lists about 1 million clones, approximately 68% occurring once. Sequencing used memory CD4+ T cells sorted from blood. The receptors were sampled from a young man in good health. Each CDR3 is given with its conserved first and last residue. The D gene is left open where the match is weak. The size field is filled for only some rows; it gives once, few, many or a size class.

TRBD2 | - | TRBJ2-1 | TRBV5-1 | CASRGLAGLNEQFF | TGCGCCAGCAGGGGACTAGCGGGACTGAATGAGCAGTTCTTC
TRBD1 | few | TRBJ1-1 | TRBV6-9 | CASSWQDRANTEAFF | TGTGCCAGCAGTTGGCAAGACAGGGCGAACACTGAAGCTTTCTTT
- | - | TRBJ2-7 | TRBV5-1 | CASSWAALYEQYF | TGCGCCAGCAGCTGGGCGGCCCTCTACGAGCAGTACTTC
TRBD2 | - | TRBJ2-2 | TRBV2 | CASRGTSGDTGELFF | TGTGCCAGCAGGGGGACTAGCGGGGACACCGGGGAGCTGTTTTTT
- | - | TRBJ2-4 | TRBV21-1 | CASRLLPSRENIQYF | TGTGCCAGCAGGCTATTACCCTCTCGGGAAAACATTCAGTACTTC
- | - | TRBJ2-3 | TRBV5-1 | CASSWGGQTTDTQYF | TGCGCCAGCAGCTGGGGGGGACAGACCACAGATACGCAGTATTTT
- | - | TRBJ2-3 | TRBV30 | CAWSVGRGRSTDTQYF | TGTGCCTGGAGTGTAGGTAGGGGGAGAAGCACAGATACGCAGTATTTT
- | - | TRBJ2-7 | TRBV7-7 | CASSLVFGDYEQYF | TGTGCTAGCAGCTTAGTGTTTGGGGACTACGAGCAGTACTTC
- | - | TRBJ2-7 | TRBV28 | CASSSSGRFYEQYF | TGTGCCAGCAGTTCCTCGGGCCGATTCTACGAGCAGTACTTC
- | few | TRBJ1-5 | TRBV4-3 | CASSPDISRQPQHF | TGCGCCAGCAGCCCGGACATCTCTCGTCAGCCCCAGCATTTT
- | - | TRBJ1-6 | TRBV5-1 | CASSFEPQQASSYNSPLHF | TGCGCCAGCAGCTTTGAGCCCCAGCAGGCGAGCTCCTATAATTCACCCCTCCACTTT
- | - | TRBJ2-2 | TRBV18 | CASSPQENTGELFF | TGTGCCAGCTCACCACAGGAAAACACCGGGGAGCTGTTTTTT
- | - | TRBJ1-1 | TRBV5-1 | CASSSQGLIEAFF | TGCGCCAGCAGCTCTCAGGGACTTATCGAAGCTTTCTTT
- | - | TRBJ2-1 | TRBV19 | CASRRPVWHEQFF | TGTGCCAGTAGGAGACCCGTCTGGCATGAGCAGTTCTTC
TRBD1 | - | TRBJ2-3 | TRBV4-1 | CASSQTIISTGGNMYF | TGCGCCAGCAGCCAAACTATAATTTCGACAGGGGGCAATATGTATTTT
- | - | TRBJ1-1 | TRBV19 | CASFKSLTGGGTEAFF | TGTGCCAGTTTCAAGTCGTTGACCGGGGGAGGCACTGAAGCTTTCTTT
- | once | TRBJ2-3 | TRBV6-1 | CASSIRARSTDTQYF | TGTGCCAGCAGTATCCGGGCGAGGTCCACAGATACGCAGTATTTT
TRBD1 | - | TRBJ2-7 | TRBV2 | CASSGQGRNEQYF | TGTGCCAGCAGCGGACAGGGGAGGAACGAGCAGTACTTC
- | - | TRBJ1-4 | TRBV6-4 | CATGRGAEGSREKLFF | TGTGCCACGGGGAGGGGCGCGGAGGGGTCAAGGGAAAAACTGTTTTTT
- | - | TRBJ1-4 | TRBV29-1 | CSASLGANEKLFF | TGCAGCGCCTCACTTGGAGCGAATGAAAAACTGTTTTTT
- | - | TRBJ2-7 | TRBV5-1 | CASSLTRGRDEQYF | TGCGCCAGCAGCCTGACTAGAGGTCGGGACGAGCAGTACTTC
TRBD1 | - | TRBJ2-7 | TRBV18 | CASSPGTGYHEQYF | TGTGCCAGCTCACCAGGGACAGGGTACCACGAGCAGTACTTC
- | - | TRBJ1-6 | TRBV6-1 | CASSEASPLHF | TGTGCCAGCAGTGAAGCCTCACCCCTCCACTTT
TRBD1 | few | TRBJ1-1 | TRBV18 | CASSPGQGNTEAFF | TGTGCCAGCTCACCAGGACAGGGGAACACTGAAGCTTTCTTT
- | few | TRBJ1-5 | TRBV19 | CASSKSSNQPQHF | TGTGCCAGTAGTAAAAGTAGCAATCAGCCCCAGCATTTT
- | once | TRBJ2-5 | TRBV7-6 | CASSVGVNQETQYF | TGTGCCAGCAGCGTAGGGGTTAACCAAGAGACCCAGTACTTC
TRBD1 | - | TRBJ1-2 | TRBV28 | CASFDRGNYGYTF | TGTGCCAGCTTTGACAGGGGGAACTATGGCTACACCTTC
TRBD2 | few | TRBJ2-1 | TRBV30 | CAWRGLATRNEQFF | TGTGCCTGGAGAGGACTAGCAACTCGGAATGAGCAGTTCTTC
TRBD1 | - | TRBJ1-3 | TRBV5-6 | CASSTLEGASGNTIYF | TGTGCCAGCAGCACACTTGAGGGGGCCTCTGGAAACACCATATATTTT
TRBD2 | - | TRBJ2-2 | TRBV10-2 | CASSEWAGATGELFF | TGCGCCAGCAGTGAGTGGGCGGGAGCGACCGGGGAGCTGTTTTTT
- | few | TRBJ1-1 | TRBV11-2 | CASSLGGIEAFF | TGTGCCAGCAGCTTAGGGGGGATTGAAGCTTTCTTT
- | - | TRBJ1-4 | TRBV2 | CASSGQADRNEKLFF | TGTGCCAGCAGTGGACAGGCAGACAGGAATGAAAAACTGTTTTTT
TRBD1 | - | TRBJ2-1 | TRBV14 | CASSLRAGGQRSSYNGQFF | TGTGCCAGCAGCCTTAGGGCAGGGGGCCAGCGTAGCTCCTACAATGGGCAGTTCTTC
- | - | TRBJ2-7 | TRBV21-1 | CASLNQVPDAPYEQYF | TGTGCCAGCCTCAACCAGGTCCCAGACGCGCCCTACGAGCAGTACTTC
- | - | TRBJ1-5 | TRBV10-3 | CAINQGPNQPQHF | TGTGCCATCAACCAGGGCCCCAATCAGCCCCAGCATTTT
- | - | TRBJ2-3 | TRBV5-6 | CASSQVPIRGAGTDTQYF | TGTGCCAGCAGCCAGGTTCCGATCCGGGGGGCTGGCACAGATACGCAGTATTTT
TRBD1 | - | TRBJ1-3 | TRBV7-6 | CASSLDQGGSGNTIYF | TGTGCCAGCAGCTTAGATCAGGGGGGCTCTGGAAACACCATATATTTT
TRBD1 | few | TRBJ2-2 | TRBV18 | CASSPLTGEAGELFF | TGTGCCAGCTCACCTTTGACAGGGGAGGCTGGGGAGCTGTTTTTT
- | - | TRBJ2-3 | TRBV7-2 | CASSQYTDTQYF | TGTGCCAGCAGCCAATACACAGATACGCAGTATTTT